The clone carrying this T cell receptor beta chain was seen many times. Its antigen is unidentified. CDR3 length: 13 residues. V lost 5 bases to trimming and J lost 3 bases, with 8 bases between them. Germline V CDR1 and CDR2: SNHLY, FYNNEI. The data belong to a study of T cells in Graves' hyperthyroidism and ophthalmopathy. Across the whole study: Peripheral blood draws took place at initial diagnosis, ahead of any treatment.

Study-level findings and limits: Ophthalmopathy, as predicted by the model, came a median about seven months after the prediction. Most thyroid-expanded clonotypes above 0.001 were also found in blood.

Amplified regions were TCR beta CDR3 sequences from RNA transcripts. With the HTBI primer set, the TCR CDR3 went through a first round of RT-PCR. Using its own MiXCR run on the multiplex PCR reads, TCRdb lists one record per CDR3 protein. This sample has some 600,000 distinct CDR3 sequences, with approximately 15% found just once. Sequenced input: blood. This TCR derives from a woman in her 30s with Graves' hyperthyroidism that later progressed to Graves' ophthalmopathy. The chain has TRBV2 and TRBJ1-5, with D hard to call. The CDR3: CASSRGLNQPQHF. The CDR3 region has the DNA TGTGCCAGCAGTCGTGGACTCAATCAGCCCCAGCATTTT.